These 17 T cell receptor beta chains came from one sample sequenced in a study of CD8+ T cells in alopecia areata. Extraction and reverse transcription of RNA yielded cDNA as the sequencing template. Only in-frame clones appear in the TCRdb table, and some are missing; sequencing was by immunoSEQ multiplex PCR. Of around 200,000 clones in the sample, more than 60% were seen once. This specimen was CD4+ T cells sorted from blood, taken at week 0. Receptors originate from a human donor with alopecia areata.

The genes are TRBV29-1 and TRBJ1-2; no definite D call. Germline CDR1 is SQVTM and CDR2 is ANQGSEA. Trimming removed 1 base at V and 6 bases at J, with 12 bases between. This CDR3 has 13 amino acids. The CDR3 is CSVEVNTVDGYTF. DNA of the CDR3: TGCAGCGTTGAAGTGAATACAGTAGATGGCTACACCTTC.

This clone was recorded only once. CDR3 DNA: TGTGCCAGTAGTATATTAGCAGCAGTCGGGGACATTCAGTACTTC. Residues: CASSILAAVGDIQYF. The chain carries TRBV19 and TRBJ2-4; possibly TRBD2 for D (5 bases). CDR3 length: 15 amino acids. V lost 2 bases to trimming and J lost 8 bases, with 16 bases between them. Germline loops: CDR1 LNHDA, CDR2 SQIVND (reference sequence).

The gene calls are TRBV6-5 and TRBJ1-2; no reliable D call. The germline V gene encodes CDR1 MNHEY and CDR2 SVGAGI. Trimming took 2 bases from V and 6 from J, leaving 16 bases between them. CDR3 length: 15 residues. The CDR3 DNA reads TGTGCCAGCAGTTACGATCCCCACAGATCCAATGGCTACACCTTC. Amino acid sequence: CASSYDPHRSNGYTF.

The chain combines TRBV7-6 with TRBJ2-3; 7 bases agree with TRBD1. With V trimmed by 6 bases and J by 2 bases, 8 bases remained unmatched. Germline V gives CDR1 SGHVS, CDR2 FNYEAQ. The CDR3 totals 15 residues. The CDR3 nucleotides read TGTGCCAGCAGTACCCGGGACAGCGACACAGATACGCAGTATTTT. It encodes CASSTRDSDTDTQYF.

This clone has just a few counts. The chain recombines TRBV30 with TRBJ2-2; D not resolved. This CDR3 has 12 residues. Germline assignment: CDR1 GTSNPN and CDR2 SVGIG (reference sequence). Trimming took off 0 bases at V and 6 bases at J, with 5 bases between the two ends. CDR3 sequence reads: CAWSVTPGELFF. CDR3 bases: TGTGCCTGGAGTGTAACCCCCGGGGAGCTGTTTTTT.

The chain links TRBV29-1 to TRBJ1-2; unclear D gene. CDR1 is SQVTM, CDR2 ANQGSEA, per germline. The CDR3 covers 14 residues. With 3 bases removed from V and 4 bases from J, the gap between germline ends came to 15 bases. This CDR3 reads CSVERARGPYGYTF. The DNA for the CDR3 is TGCAGCGTTGAGCGGGCCCGTGGACCCTATGGCTACACCTTC.

This rearrangement joins TRBV11-2 to TRBJ2-1; 9 nucleotides line up with TRBD2. CDR3 length equals 14 residues. The germline gives CDR1 SGHAT, CDR2 FQNNGV. V shed 5 bases and J 7 bases; nucleotides not matched to a gene: 6. Here the CDR3 reads CASSASSGVNEQFF. The CDR3 DNA is TGTGCCAGCAGCGCGTCTAGCGGGGTAAATGAGCAGTTCTTC.

With respect to this clone: Additional DNA sequences in this sample encode the identical CDR3. The rearrangement uses TRBV7-2 and TRBJ2-3; D is undetermined. Looked up from germline, CDR1 is SGHTA and CDR2 is FQGNSA. Trimming took off 4 bases at V and 2 bases at J, with 1 base between the two ends. The CDR3 contains 11 residues. This CDR3 reads CASSSTDTQYF. CDR3 DNA sequence: TGTGCCAGCAGCTCCACAGATACGCAGTATTTT.

The chain joins TRBV29-1 to TRBJ2-1, with D possibly matching TRBD2 (5 bases). CDR3 length: 15 residues. Trimming stripped 3 bases from V and 1 base from J, with 13 bases between. From germline, CDR1 is SQVTM and CDR2 ANQGSEA. The CDR3 region has the DNA TGCAGCGTTGAGAAGGTGAGGGAATCCTACAATGAGCAGTTCTTC. This translates into CSVEKVRESYNEQFF.

This clone was counted many times. V and J are TRBV11-2 and TRBJ2-1; TRBD2 is a possible D gene (5 bases). V was cut by 5 bases and J by 1 base, with 9 bases left in between. CDR3 length: 14 amino acids. Germline V gene lookup returns CDR1 SGHAT and CDR2 FQNNGV. CDR3 region: CASSPGVSYNEQFF. CDR3 DNA: TGTGCCAGCAGCCCCGGGGTTTCCTACAATGAGCAGTTCTTC.

This chain links TRBV30 with TRBJ1-6, with TRBD1 matching over 8 bases. The germline V gene encodes CDR1 GTSNPN and CDR2 SVGIG (reference sequence). The junction had 6 bases not matched to a gene; V was cut back by 7 bases and J by 7 bases. The CDR3 contains 13 residues. The CDR3 reads CAFTGGRNSPLHF. The DNA for the CDR3 is TGTGCCTTTACAGGGGGAAGAAATTCACCCCTCCACTTT.

The V and J genes are TRBV4-3 and TRBJ1-1, with TRBD1 as a possible D gene (5 bases). CDR1 and CDR2 (germline): LGHNA, YSLEER. The CDR3 loop spans 15 amino acids. Trimming shortened V by 0 bases and J by 5 bases, and 13 bases separated the two germline ends. CDR3 coding DNA: TGCGCCAGCAGCCAAGATGTGGGACCGAGGACTGAAGCTTTCTTT. Translation: CASSQDVGPRTEAFF.

The rearrangement joins TRBV4-3 to TRBJ1-2, with a possible D match to TRBD1 (6 bases). CDR1 and CDR2 (germline): LGHNA, YSLEER. Trimming removed 0 bases at V and 8 bases at J, with 13 bases between. The CDR3 extends over 14 amino acids. The CDR3, as DNA: TGCGCCAGCAGCCAAGATACTGGGGGCCAGGGCTACACCTTC. Amino acids: CASSQDTGGQGYTF.

V is TRBV29-1 and J is TRBJ1-2; unclear D gene. V lost 6 bases, J lost 8 bases, and 7 bases lay in between. There are 9 residues in the CDR3. Germline V gives CDR1 SQVTM, CDR2 ANQGSEA. CDR3 residues: CSVWEGYTF. The CDR3, as DNA: TGCAGCGTGTGGGAGGGCTACACCTTC.

The chain recombines TRBV7-9 with TRBJ2-1; TRBD2 matches 9 bases. This CDR3 has 16 residues. The V gene end was trimmed by 5 bases and the J gene end by 10 bases; junction bases not matched to a gene: 15. Per the germline V gene, CDR1 is SEHNR and CDR2 is FQNEAQ (reference sequence). The CDR3 reads CASSEGTGGGAEEQFF. DNA of the CDR3: TGTGCCAGCAGCGAGGGCACTGGCGGGGGGGCCGAAGAGCAGTTCTTC.

This clone showed up just a few times. The chain employs TRBV7-2 and TRBJ2-5, with 8 bases identical to TRBD2. Germline values: CDR1 SGHTA, CDR2 FQGNSA. V lost 3 bases and J lost 5; bases outside the gene matches: 8. The CDR3 runs 15 residues. The CDR3 protein is CASSLTPGGAETQYF. CDR3 coding DNA: TGTGCCAGCAGCTTGACGCCCGGGGGGGCCGAGACCCAGTACTTC.

V gene TRBV2 combines with J gene TRBJ2-1, with a weak D call TRBD1 (6 bases). Trimming stripped 6 bases from V and 0 bases from J, with 9 bases between. There are 14 residues in the CDR3. Germline-derived CDR1 and CDR2 are SNHLY and FYNNEI. CDR3 nucleotide sequence: TGTGCCAGCAGAACAGGGAGCTCCTACAATGAGCAGTTCTTC. Its translation: CASRTGSSYNEQFF.